One and the same sample provided the 19 T cell receptor beta chains below, sequenced in a study of early T cells in non-severe SARS-CoV-2 infection. TCRdb re-analysed the 5' RACE reads in MiXCR, keeping a single row per CDR3 protein. The sample consists of tens of thousands of distinct CDR3 sequences, approximately 13% of them appearing once. Sequenced input: whole blood. The receptors originated from an adult who was a healthcare worker with PCR-confirmed SARS-CoV-2 infection or an uninfected control (not recorded which).

The chain links TRBV3-1 to TRBJ2-7, with a possible D match to TRBD2 (5 bases). Per germline, CDR1 LGHDT and CDR2 YNNKEL (reference sequence). The CDR3 consists of 17 residues. Trimming left V 4 bases short and J 4 bases short, with 23 bases between. CDR3 DNA: TGTGCCAGCAGCCCCGGCCCTTCAGGAGGTGTAAGGTACGAGCAGTACTTC. This codes for CASSPGPSGGVRYEQYF.

A few counts support this clonotype. The chain links TRBV10-1 to TRBJ2-3, with TRBD2 matching over 9 bases. Germline lookup yields CDR1 WNHNN and CDR2 SYGVQD (reference sequence). J lost 5 bases, V lost 2 bases, and 5 bases had no gene match. There are 15 residues in the CDR3. The CDR3 DNA reads as TGCGCCAGCAGTGAGGCTAGCGGGGTCAAAGATACGCAGTATTTT. Encoded protein: CASSEASGVKDTQYF.

This clonotype has just a few counts. This chain connects TRBV20-1 to TRBJ1-1; D gene unclear. Germline V CDR1 and CDR2: DFQATT, SNEGSKA (reference sequence). Trimming cost V 1 base and J 3 bases, with 12 bases left between them. The CDR3 contains 14 residues. CDR3 nucleotides: TGCAGTGCTAGAGGAACAGCTGGGGACACTGAAGCTTTCTTT. This encodes CSARGTAGDTEAFF.

DNA of the CDR3: TGTGCCAGCAGCACCACATGGGGAGAAGCTTTCTTT. This translates into CASSTTWGEAFF. The rearrangement joins TRBV6-5 to TRBJ1-1; D remains ambiguous. The germline V gene has CDR1 MNHEY and CDR2 SVGAGI. The V gene lost 6 bases and the J gene lost 8 bases, with 13 bases spanning the gap. This CDR3 is 12 amino acids long.

This clonotype was seen only a few times. The chain recombines TRBV30 with TRBJ1-1; D gene uncertain. There are 14 residues in the CDR3. The germline gives CDR1 GTSNPN, CDR2 SVGIG (reference sequence). V was cut by 0 bases and J by 1 base, with 9 bases left in between. CDR3 region: CAWSVVAENTEAFF. The CDR3 nucleotides are TGTGCCTGGAGTGTAGTGGCGGAGAACACTGAAGCTTTCTTT.

This clonotype was recorded many times. The gene calls are TRBV19 and TRBJ2-3, with D perhaps matching TRBD1 (6 bases). CDR3 length equals 13 residues. With 7 bases removed from V and 1 base from J, the gap between germline ends came to 9 bases. Germline loops: CDR1 LNHDA, CDR2 SQIVND (reference sequence). CDR3 loop: CASTAGGTDTQYF. CDR3 DNA sequence: TGTGCCAGTACCGCAGGGGGCACAGATACGCAGTATTTT.

Many counts were recorded for this clonotype. The chain is built from TRBV18 and TRBJ1-2, with 11 nucleotides matching TRBD1. Germline loops: CDR1 KGHSH, CDR2 LQKENI. CDR3 length equals 15 residues. V lost 6 bases and J lost 5; bases outside the gene matches: 8. The CDR3 reads CASSRRGQGVYGYTF. The CDR3 bases are TGTGCCAGCTCCCGCCGGGGACAGGGGGTGTATGGCTACACCTTC.

This clonotype has a count of ten or more. The gene calls are TRBV30 and TRBJ1-1; D unresolved. The CDR3 sequence is 12 residues long. V was trimmed by 0 bases and J by 4 bases, leaving 6 bases between them. Looked up from germline, CDR1 is GTSNPN and CDR2 is SVGIG (reference sequence). The CDR3, as DNA: TGTGCCTGGAGTGTACAGACCACTGAAGCTTTCTTT. Its translation: CAWSVQTTEAFF.

At least ten counts were recorded for this clonotype. V usage is TRBV7-2 and J usage is TRBJ2-5, with a weak D call TRBD1 (5 bases). There are 14 residues in the CDR3. V shed 3 bases and J shed 1 base, with 9 bases lying between them. Germline V gene data show CDR1 as SGHTA and CDR2 as FQGNSA. The CDR3: CASSFAGPQETQYF. In nucleotides, the CDR3 is TGTGCCAGCAGCTTCGCAGGGCCCCAAGAGACCCAGTACTTC.

This clonotype was counted only a few times. The J gene is TRBJ2-3, the V gene TRBV7-3; perhaps TRBD2 as D (6 bases). Trimming took 5 bases from V and 0 from J, leaving 15 bases between them. The CDR3 totals 16 residues. Germline V gene lookup returns CDR1 SGHTA and CDR2 FQGTGA. CDR3 nucleotide sequence: TGTGCCAGCAGCCCACGGGGGACTTATAGCACAGATACGCAGTATTTT. It translates to CASSPRGTYSTDTQYF.

The chain couples TRBV9 to TRBJ2-5, with D unresolved. Germline loops: CDR1 SGDLS, CDR2 YYNGEE. With 2 bases removed from V and 5 bases from J, the gap between germline ends came to 10 bases. The CDR3 has 13 residues. CDR3 sequence reads: CASSVIGGETQYF. DNA of the CDR3: TGTGCCAGCAGCGTGATTGGTGGCGAGACCCAGTACTTC.

V is TRBV6-5 and J is TRBJ1-1; a possible D gene is TRBD1 (6 bases). Germline V gene lookup returns CDR1 MNHEY and CDR2 SVGAGI. V gave up 10 bases and J gave up 5 bases, with 20 bases separating them. This CDR3 comprises 14 residues. The CDR3 here is CATTYPGARTEAFF. The CDR3 coding sequence is TGTGCCACCACCTACCCGGGGGCGAGGACTGAAGCTTTCTTT.

This clonotype was picked up many times. The chain employs TRBV20-1 and TRBJ2-7, with D perhaps TRBD1 or TRBD2 (6 bases each). The germline V gene has CDR1 DFQATT and CDR2 SNEGSKA (reference sequence). This CDR3 has 14 amino acids. Deletions cut 3 bases from V and 1 base from J, with 13 bases between. The CDR3 here is CSASRGTRSYEQYF. The CDR3 DNA follows: TGCAGTGCTAGCCGCGGGACAAGATCCTACGAGCAGTACTTC.

The genes are TRBV20-1 and TRBJ1-2; 12 bases fit TRBD1. This CDR3 spans 14 amino acids. Germline assignment: CDR1 DFQATT and CDR2 SNEGSKA (reference sequence). Unmatched junction bases numbered 5, after V lost 3 bases and J lost 6 bases. CDR3 in DNA: TGCAGTGCTAGCCGGGGACAGGGGGCCCATGGCTACACCTTC. As protein: CSASRGQGAHGYTF.

This clonotype turned up a few times. This rearrangement joins TRBV9 to TRBJ1-2; a possible D gene is TRBD1 (5 bases). The CDR3 totals 13 residues. Germline V gives CDR1 SGDLS, CDR2 YYNGEE. V gave up 3 bases and J gave up 4 bases, with 10 bases separating them. DNA of the CDR3: TGTGCCAGCAGCGCAGGGACCGTCTATGGCTACACCTTC. It encodes CASSAGTVYGYTF.

This clonotype was observed at least ten times. The chain employs TRBV6-4 and TRBJ2-1; no reliable D call. Germline-derived CDR1 and CDR2 are MRHNA and SNTAGT. V was shortened by 2 bases and J by 8 bases, with 10 bases between the two germline ends. There are 13 residues in the CDR3. The CDR3 here is CASSDRVEDEQFF. In DNA, the CDR3 is TGTGCCAGCAGTGACAGGGTAGAGGATGAGCAGTTCTTC.

The V gene is TRBV5-1, the J gene TRBJ2-5; no clear D. This CDR3 contains 13 residues. Trimming took 3 bases from V and 3 from J, leaving 9 bases between them. Germline V lookup: CDR1 SGHRS, CDR2 YFSETQ. The CDR3 DNA reads TGCGCCAGCAGCTCAAATGTAAAAGAGACCCAGTACTTC. Translation gives CASSSNVKETQYF.

This clonotype was detected a few times. The chain recombines TRBV7-2 with TRBJ1-5; TRBD1 is a possible D gene (5 bases). CDR3 length equals 13 residues. The V gene's germline CDR1 is SGHTA and CDR2 FQGNSA. Trimming removed 4 bases from V and 3 bases from J, with 7 bases in between. The CDR3 nucleotides read TGTGCCAGCAGCTGGGGCGCCAATCAGCCCCAGCATTTT. Protein: CASSWGANQPQHF.

This clonotype was observed at least ten times. The chain carries TRBV20-1 and TRBJ2-1, with D tentatively TRBD1 or TRBD2 (5 bases each). Trimming removed 0 bases from V and 4 bases from J, with 13 bases in between. There are 15 residues in the CDR3. CDR1 is DFQATT, CDR2 SNEGSKA, per germline (reference sequence). CDR3 nucleotide sequence: TGCAGTGCTAGAGATCTGGGGGTTCGGTACAATGAGCAGTTCTTC. Translating gives CSARDLGVRYNEQFF.